The source of this T cell receptor beta chain is a study of blood T cell repertoires in COVID-19. Overall study: The United States, Italy and Spain supplied acute and convalescent COVID-19 samples.

The CDR3 is 17 amino acids. Germline CDR1 is SGHTA and CDR2 is FQGNSA. V lost 6 bases and J lost 2, with 20 bases in between. Original processing methods: Quantification of nucleated cells was approximated via reference gene primer amplification. TCRdb's table, derived via immunoSEQ multiplex PCR, lists solely in-frame clones and lacks some. V, J and clone size derive from that table, while D and trimming were established from the DNA sequence. In the table there are some 220,000 clones, 88% of which are singletons. Assignment of participants to cohorts was predicated upon participant-reported clinical history. In Cohort 3, a recovered donor had either two negative PCRs, clearance, or symptom resolution.

What was sequenced was PBMCs or T cells enriched from blood (not recorded which). This receptor was obtained from a woman in her twenties or thirties who had recovered from COVID-19. The rearrangement links TRBV7-2 to TRBJ2-1; possible D gene TRBD2, 6 bases. CDR3 DNA sequence: TGTGCCAGCAGTCAATTGGGCCGGGGGACCCCCTACAATGAGCAGTTCTTC. Translated, it gives CASSQLGRGTPYNEQFF.